A selection of T cell receptor beta chains follows, all from one sample in a study of blood T cell repertoires in COVID-19. Profiling relied on immunoSEQ multiplex PCR, and the TCRdb table lists in-frame clones only, not all of them. In the table there are about 94,000 clones, around 67% of which are singletons. Sequenced: peripheral blood. These receptors were taken from a man between 65 and 79 years old with COVID-19, enrolled during active disease. The CDR3 runs from the conserved cysteine through the conserved F or W. A D gene is named only where the DNA matches it firmly. Clone size, where shown, is once, few, many, or a class for clones that have expanded.

CDR3 protein	CDR3 DNA	clone size	J gene	D gene	V gene
CAISLAGVGNEQFF	TGTGCCATCAGCCTAGCGGGAGTTGGCAATGAGCAGTTCTTC	NA	TRBJ2-1	TRBD2	TRBV10-3
CASSLARLIEQFF	TGTGCCAGCAGCTTAGCGAGGTTAATCGAGCAGTTCTTC	many	TRBJ2-1	NA	TRBV7-9
CSASRQEEGDTQYF	TGCAGTGCAAGTCGACAGGAGGAAGGCGATACGCAGTATTTT	NA	TRBJ2-3	NA	TRBV20-1
CASSRTGGNEKLFF	TGTGCCAGTTCCCGGACAGGGGGAAATGAAAAACTGTTTTTT	few	TRBJ1-4	TRBD1	TRBV27
CATSDLRQGARTGELFF	TGTGCCACCAGTGATTTAAGGCAGGGGGCACGAACCGGGGAGCTGTTTTTT	NA	TRBJ2-2	TRBD1	TRBV24-1
CASSLVSGSLETQYF	TGCGCCAGCAGCTTGGTTAGCGGGAGTCTCGAGACCCAGTACTTC	once	TRBJ2-5	TRBD2	TRBV5-1
CASSFRTAEDIQYF	TGTGCCAGCAGCTTCCGGACAGCCGAGGACATTCAGTACTTC	NA	TRBJ2-4	NA	TRBV7-2
CASSVSTRETQYF	TGTGCCAGCAGCGTATCTACTCGGGAGACCCAGTACTTC	NA	TRBJ2-5	NA	TRBV9
CASSSPIGIPYEQYF	TGTGCCAGCAGCTCCCCTATCGGGATCCCCTACGAGCAGTACTTC	NA	TRBJ2-7	NA	TRBV11-2
CSARAGHEQYF	TGCAGTGCTAGAGCTGGGCACGAGCAGTACTTC	few	TRBJ2-7	NA	TRBV20-1
CASSSLMRLADWSSYNEQFF	TGTGCCAGCAGTTCTCTTATGAGACTAGCGGACTGGAGCTCCTACAATGAGCAGTTCTTC	NA	TRBJ2-1	TRBD2	TRBV27
CASSSLGGNEQFF	TGCGCCAGCAGCTCCCTCGGGGGGAATGAGCAGTTCTTC	once	TRBJ2-1	TRBD2	TRBV5-1
CASRKTGNQPQHF	TGTGCCAGCAGAAAGACAGGGAATCAGCCCCAGCATTTT	NA	TRBJ1-5	TRBD1	TRBV27
CASSVGQGSYNEQFF	TGTGCCAGCAGCGTAGGACAGGGGTCCTACAATGAGCAGTTCTTC	NA	TRBJ2-1	TRBD1	TRBV9
CASSHGTSLNEQFF	TGTGCCAGCAGCCATGGGACTAGTCTCAATGAGCAGTTCTTC	few	TRBJ2-1	TRBD2	TRBV14
CASRLGQGGETQYF	TGTGCCAGCAGATTGGGACAGGGTGGAGAGACCCAGTACTTC	NA	TRBJ2-5	TRBD1	TRBV6-5
CASRLTRYEQYF	TGTGCCAGCAGGCTGACTAGATACGAGCAGTACTTC	NA	TRBJ2-7	NA	TRBV11-2
CASSWDSYYEQYF	TGTGCCAGCAGTTGGGACAGCTACTACGAGCAGTACTTC	NA	TRBJ2-7	TRBD1	TRBV12-3/TRBV12-4
CASSRAIGQERNQPQHF	TGTGCCAGCAGCCGCGCTATAGGACAGGAGCGCAATCAGCCCCAGCATTTT	NA	TRBJ1-5	TRBD1	TRBV13
CATSIQDQPQHF	TGTGCCACCAGCATACAGGATCAGCCCCAGCATTTT	NA	TRBJ1-5	NA	TRBV15
CASGFVLAGVTEQFF	TGTGCTAGTGGTTTTGTTCTAGCGGGAGTAACTGAGCAGTTCTTC	NA	TRBJ2-1	TRBD2	TRBV12-5
CASSQNRPLKAFF	TGTGCCAGCAGCCAAAACAGGCCACTAAAAGCTTTCTTT	NA	TRBJ1-1	NA	TRBV3-1/TRBV3-2
CASSPGGFTQYF	TGTGCCAGCAGTCCAGGGGGCTTTACGCAGTATTTT	NA	TRBJ2-3	TRBD1	TRBV27
CASSLGLAEKETQYF	TGCGCCAGCAGCCTGGGACTAGCCGAAAAAGAGACCCAGTACTTC	NA	TRBJ2-5	TRBD2	TRBV5-1
CASSRPGLAEETQYF	TGTGCCAGCAGCCGCCCCGGACTAGCGGAAGAGACCCAGTACTTC	NA	TRBJ2-5	TRBD2	TRBV4-2
CASRAGLAGETQYF	TGTGCCAGCAGAGCGGGACTAGCGGGAGAGACCCAGTACTTC	NA	TRBJ2-5	TRBD2	TRBV28
CASSDSGGLYEQYF	TGTGCCAGCAGTGATTCCGGGGGTCTCTACGAGCAGTACTTC	NA	TRBJ2-7	NA	TRBV2
CASCPAGVQPQHF	TGTGCCAGCTGCCCCGCCGGGGTTCAGCCCCAGCATTTT	NA	TRBJ1-5	NA	TRBV12-3/TRBV12-4
CASSLVRAGPETQYF	TGTGCCAGCAGCTTAGTTCGGGCGGGGCCAGAGACCCAGTACTTC	NA	TRBJ2-5	NA	TRBV7-3
CASSLEIGLAGEGAGELFF	TGCGCCAGCAGCTTGGAAATCGGACTAGCGGGAGAGGGGGCCGGGGAGCTGTTTTTT	NA	TRBJ2-2	TRBD2	TRBV5-1
CSVVAGASYGYTF	TGCAGCGTTGTGGCGGGGGCGAGCTATGGCTACACCTTC	few	TRBJ1-2	NA	TRBV29-1
CASSKRGLVGQFF	TGTGCCAGCAGCAAAAGGGGGCTAGTGGGACAGTTCTTC	few	TRBJ2-1	NA	TRBV21-1
CATSLLSGGFEEKLFF	TGTGCCACCAGCTTACTCTCGGGGGGTTTCGAGGAAAAACTGTTTTTT	once	TRBJ1-4	NA	TRBV15
CASSFGAGNTEAFF	TGTGCCAGCAGCTTTGGGGCAGGGAACACTGAAGCTTTCTTT	NA	TRBJ1-1	NA	TRBV5-4
CASSMGGTSQETQYF	TGTGCCAGTAGTATGGGGGGGACTAGCCAAGAGACCCAGTACTTC	NA	TRBJ2-5	TRBD2	TRBV19
CASSSAGTRDIQYF	TGTGCCAGTAGTAGCGCCGGGACAAGGGACATTCAGTACTTC	NA	TRBJ2-4	NA	TRBV19
CASSPPGPTGELFF	TGTGCCAGCAGCCCGCCAGGGCCCACCGGGGAGCTGTTTTTT	NA	TRBJ2-2	NA	TRBV11-3